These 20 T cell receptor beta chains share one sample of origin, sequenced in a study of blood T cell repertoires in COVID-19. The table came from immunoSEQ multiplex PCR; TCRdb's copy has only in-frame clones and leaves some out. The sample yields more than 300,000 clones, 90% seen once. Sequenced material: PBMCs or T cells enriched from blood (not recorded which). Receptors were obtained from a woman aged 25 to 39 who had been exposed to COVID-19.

CDR3 in amino acids: CASSLGPMGRGYNEQFF. The CDR3 DNA reads TGTGCCAGCAGCTTAGGGCCGATGGGCAGGGGTTACAATGAGCAGTTCTTC. The gene calls are TRBV7-9 and TRBJ2-1, with D possibly matching TRBD1 (6 bases). The CDR3 is 17 amino acids. The germline V and J ends were trimmed by 1 base and 4 bases, with 17 bases remaining between them. The germline V gene has CDR1 SEHNR and CDR2 FQNEAQ (reference sequence).

The CDR3 reads CASSPPTGGNTGELFF. The DNA of the CDR3 is TGTGCCAGCTCACCACCGACAGGGGGCAACACCGGGGAGCTGTTTTTT. The chain employs TRBV18 and TRBJ2-2, with 10 positions matching TRBD1. This CDR3 comprises 16 residues. The V segment lost 0 bases and the J segment 2 bases; nucleotides outside the gene matches: 0. CDR1 is KGHSH, CDR2 LQKENI, per germline.

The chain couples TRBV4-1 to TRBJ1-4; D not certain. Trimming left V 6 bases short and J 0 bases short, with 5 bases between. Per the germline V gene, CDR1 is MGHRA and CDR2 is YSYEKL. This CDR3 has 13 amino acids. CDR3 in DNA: TGCGCCAGCAGTGTAGCAACTAATGAAAAACTGTTTTTT. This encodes CASSVATNEKLFF.

CDR3: CASSSSGATNEKLFF. The CDR3 DNA reads as TGCGCCAGCAGCTCATCAGGGGCAACTAATGAAAAACTGTTTTTT. The chain couples TRBV5-1 to TRBJ1-4, with D possibly TRBD1 on 6 matching bases. This CDR3 region has 15 residues. Trimming stripped 3 bases from V and 0 bases from J, with 9 bases between. From germline, CDR1 is SGHRS and CDR2 YFSETQ.

The CDR3 sequence is CASNKQGSWGGYTF. The CDR3 DNA reads TGTGCCAGCAACAAACAGGGGAGCTGGGGGGGCTACACCTTC. The V gene is TRBV6-5, the J gene TRBJ1-2; 7 nucleotides agree with TRBD1. V shed 7 bases and J 8 bases; nucleotides not matched to a gene: 13. Per the germline V gene, CDR1 is MNHEY and CDR2 is SVGAGI. This CDR3 spans 14 amino acids.

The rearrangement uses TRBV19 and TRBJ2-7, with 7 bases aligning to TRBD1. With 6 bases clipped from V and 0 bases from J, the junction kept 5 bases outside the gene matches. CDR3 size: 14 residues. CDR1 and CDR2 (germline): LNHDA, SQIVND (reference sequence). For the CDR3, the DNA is TGTGCCAGTAGGCCGGGACAGCGCTCCTACGAGCAGTACTTC. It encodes CASRPGQRSYEQYF.

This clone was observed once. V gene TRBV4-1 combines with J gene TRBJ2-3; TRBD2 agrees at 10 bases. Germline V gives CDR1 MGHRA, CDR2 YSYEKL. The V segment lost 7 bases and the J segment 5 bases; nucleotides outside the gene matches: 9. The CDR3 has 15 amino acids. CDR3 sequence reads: CASTPGTSAVDTQYF. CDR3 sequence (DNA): TGCGCCAGCACCCCCGGGACTAGCGCGGTAGATACGCAGTATTTT.

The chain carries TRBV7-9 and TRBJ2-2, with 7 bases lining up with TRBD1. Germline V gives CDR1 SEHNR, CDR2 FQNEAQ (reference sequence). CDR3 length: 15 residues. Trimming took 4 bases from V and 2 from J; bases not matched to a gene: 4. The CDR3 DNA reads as TGTGCCAGCAGCTCGACAGGGCCCAACACCGGGGAGCTGTTTTTT. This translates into CASSSTGPNTGELFF.

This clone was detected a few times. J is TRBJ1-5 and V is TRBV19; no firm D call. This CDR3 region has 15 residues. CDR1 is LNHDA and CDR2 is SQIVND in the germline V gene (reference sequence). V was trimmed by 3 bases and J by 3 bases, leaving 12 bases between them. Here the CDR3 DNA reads TGTGCCAGTAGTATCGGTGACATCGTCAATCAGCCCCAGCATTTT. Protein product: CASSIGDIVNQPQHF.

CDR3 DNA: TGTGCCAGCAGCCAAGCGCCACATCGCTCCTATAATTCACCCCTCCACTTT. It encodes CASSQAPHRSYNSPLHF. This chain links TRBV14 with TRBJ1-6; D gene ambiguous. The CDR3 sequence is 17 residues long. The V gene's germline CDR1 is SGHDN and CDR2 FVKESK. The V and J ends lost 1 base and 0 bases respectively, with 10 bases between them.

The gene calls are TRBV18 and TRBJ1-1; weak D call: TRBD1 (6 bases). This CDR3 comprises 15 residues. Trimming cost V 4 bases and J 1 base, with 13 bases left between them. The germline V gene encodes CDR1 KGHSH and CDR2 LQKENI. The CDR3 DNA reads TGTGCCAGCTCACTCAGCAGGGGATCGAACACTGAAGCTTTCTTT. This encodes CASSLSRGSNTEAFF.

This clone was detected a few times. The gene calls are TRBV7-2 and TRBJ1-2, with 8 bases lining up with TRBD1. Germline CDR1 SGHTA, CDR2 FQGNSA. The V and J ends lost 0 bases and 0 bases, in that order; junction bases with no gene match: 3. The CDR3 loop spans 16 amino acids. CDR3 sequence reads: CASSLATTGANYGYTF. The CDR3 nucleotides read TGTGCCAGCAGCTTAGCAACGACAGGGGCTAACTATGGCTACACCTTC.

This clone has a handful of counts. CDR3 in DNA: TGTGCCATCAGTGTTGGAGGGCGGAATTCACCCCTCCACTTT. Translating gives CAISVGGRNSPLHF. The V call is TRBV10-3, the J call TRBJ1-6; no clear D gene. The CDR3 spans 14 residues. V was trimmed by 4 bases and J by 7 bases, leaving 11 bases between them. The V gene's germline CDR1 is ENHRY and CDR2 SYGVKD.

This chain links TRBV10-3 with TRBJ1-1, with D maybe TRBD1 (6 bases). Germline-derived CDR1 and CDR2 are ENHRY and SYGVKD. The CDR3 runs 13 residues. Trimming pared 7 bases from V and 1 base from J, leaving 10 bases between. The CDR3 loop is CAITDRPNTEAFF. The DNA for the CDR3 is TGTGCCATCACAGACAGGCCGAACACTGAAGCTTTCTTT.

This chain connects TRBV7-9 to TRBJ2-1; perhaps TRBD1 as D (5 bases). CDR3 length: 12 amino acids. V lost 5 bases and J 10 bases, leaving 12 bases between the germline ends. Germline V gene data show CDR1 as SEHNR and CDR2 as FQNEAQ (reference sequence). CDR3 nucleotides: TGTGCCAGCAGCCCAGGGTTGGGGGAGCAGTTCTTC. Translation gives CASSPGLGEQFF.

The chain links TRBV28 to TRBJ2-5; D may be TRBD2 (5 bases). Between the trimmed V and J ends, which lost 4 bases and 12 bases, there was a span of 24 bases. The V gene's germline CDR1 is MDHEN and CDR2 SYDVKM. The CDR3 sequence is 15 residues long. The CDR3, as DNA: TGTGCCAGCAGTTCAGGACGGCTATCATGGGAGACGGAGTACTTC. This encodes CASSSGRLSWETEYF.

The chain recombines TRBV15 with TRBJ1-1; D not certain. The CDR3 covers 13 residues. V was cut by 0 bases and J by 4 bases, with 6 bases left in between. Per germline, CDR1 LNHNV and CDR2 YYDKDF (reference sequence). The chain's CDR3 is CATSRDIGTEAFF. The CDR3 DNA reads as TGTGCCACCAGCAGAGACATCGGCACTGAAGCTTTCTTT.

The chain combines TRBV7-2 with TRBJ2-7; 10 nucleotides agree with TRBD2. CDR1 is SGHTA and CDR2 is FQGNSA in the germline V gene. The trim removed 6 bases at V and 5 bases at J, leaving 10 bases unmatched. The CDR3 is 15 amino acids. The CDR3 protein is CASRPPGLALHEQYF. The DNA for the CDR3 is TGTGCCAGCAGGCCCCCGGGACTAGCGTTGCACGAGCAGTACTTC. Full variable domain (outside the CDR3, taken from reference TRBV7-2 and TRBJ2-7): GAGVSQSPSNKVTEKGKDVELRCDPISGHTALYWYRQSLGQGLEFLIYFQGNSAPDKSGLPSDRFSAERTGGSVSTLTIQRTQQEDSAVYLCASRPPGLALHEQYFGPGTRLTVT.

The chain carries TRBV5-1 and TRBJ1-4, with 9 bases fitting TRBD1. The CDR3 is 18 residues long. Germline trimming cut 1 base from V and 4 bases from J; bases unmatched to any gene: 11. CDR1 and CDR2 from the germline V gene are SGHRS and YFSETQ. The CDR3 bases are TGCGCCAGCAGCTTGATGGGTGGGACAGGGAAATATAATGAAAAACTGTTTTTT. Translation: CASSLMGGTGKYNEKLFF.

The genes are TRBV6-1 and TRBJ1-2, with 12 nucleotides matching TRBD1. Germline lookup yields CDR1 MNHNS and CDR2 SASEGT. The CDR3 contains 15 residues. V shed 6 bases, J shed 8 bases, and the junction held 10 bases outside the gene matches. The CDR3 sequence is CASRDRDRGREGYTF. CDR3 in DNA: TGTGCCAGCAGAGACCGGGACAGGGGGCGCGAGGGCTACACCTTC.